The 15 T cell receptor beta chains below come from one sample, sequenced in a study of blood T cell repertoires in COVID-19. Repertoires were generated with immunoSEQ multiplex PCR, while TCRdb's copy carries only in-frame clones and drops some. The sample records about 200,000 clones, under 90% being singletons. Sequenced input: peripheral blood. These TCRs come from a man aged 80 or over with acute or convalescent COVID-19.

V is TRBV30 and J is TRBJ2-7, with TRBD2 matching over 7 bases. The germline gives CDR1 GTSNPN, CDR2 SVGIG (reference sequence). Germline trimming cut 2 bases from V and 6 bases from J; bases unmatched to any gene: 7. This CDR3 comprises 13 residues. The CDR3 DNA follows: TGTGCCTGGAGTCGGGGGGAGCTGGGCGAGCAGTACGTC. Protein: CAWSRGELGEQYV.

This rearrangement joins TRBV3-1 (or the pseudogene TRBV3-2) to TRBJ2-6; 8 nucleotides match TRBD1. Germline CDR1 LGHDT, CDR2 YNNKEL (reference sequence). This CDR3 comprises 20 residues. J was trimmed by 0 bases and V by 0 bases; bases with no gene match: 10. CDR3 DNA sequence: TGTGCCAGCAGCCAAGATCATGGGACAGGTCGTTACTCTGGGGCCAACGTCCTGACTTTC. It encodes CASSQDHGTGRYSGANVLTF.

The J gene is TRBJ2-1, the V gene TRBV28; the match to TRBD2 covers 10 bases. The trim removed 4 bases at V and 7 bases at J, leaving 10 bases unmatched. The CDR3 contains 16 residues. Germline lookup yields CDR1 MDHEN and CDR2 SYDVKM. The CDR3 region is CASSSNAAGGLNEQFF. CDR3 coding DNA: TGTGCCAGCAGTTCTAATGCAGCGGGAGGGCTTAATGAGCAGTTCTTC.

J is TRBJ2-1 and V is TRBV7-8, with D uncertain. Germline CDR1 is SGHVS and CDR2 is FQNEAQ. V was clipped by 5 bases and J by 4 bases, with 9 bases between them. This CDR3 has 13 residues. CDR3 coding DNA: TGTGCCAGCAGCCCTCGGGTTTACAATGAGCAGTTCTTC. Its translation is CASSPRVYNEQFF. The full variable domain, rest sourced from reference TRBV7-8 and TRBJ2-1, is GAGVSQSPRYKVAKRGQDVALRCDPISGHVSLFWYQQALGQGPEFLTYFQNEAQLDKSGLPSDRFFAERPEGSVSTLKIQRTQQEDSAVYLCASSPRVYNEQFFGPGTRLTVL.

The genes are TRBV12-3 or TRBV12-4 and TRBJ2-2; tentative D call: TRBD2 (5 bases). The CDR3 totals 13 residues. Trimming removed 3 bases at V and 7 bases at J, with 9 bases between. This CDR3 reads CASSFGVSGELFF. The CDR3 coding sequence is TGTGCCAGCAGTTTCGGGGTGAGCGGGGAGCTGTTTTTT.

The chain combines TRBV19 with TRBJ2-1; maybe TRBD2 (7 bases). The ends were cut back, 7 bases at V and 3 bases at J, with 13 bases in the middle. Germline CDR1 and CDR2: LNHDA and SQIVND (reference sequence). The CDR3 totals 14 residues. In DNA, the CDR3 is TGTGCCAGTACCCCGGGGGGCCTCTACAATGAGCAGTTCTTC. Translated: CASTPGGLYNEQFF.

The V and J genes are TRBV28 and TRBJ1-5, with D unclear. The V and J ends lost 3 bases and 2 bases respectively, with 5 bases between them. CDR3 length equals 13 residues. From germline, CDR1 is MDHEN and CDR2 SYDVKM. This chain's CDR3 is CASSLSGNQPQHF. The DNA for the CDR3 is TGTGCCAGCAGTTTGTCAGGCAATCAGCCCCAGCATTTT.

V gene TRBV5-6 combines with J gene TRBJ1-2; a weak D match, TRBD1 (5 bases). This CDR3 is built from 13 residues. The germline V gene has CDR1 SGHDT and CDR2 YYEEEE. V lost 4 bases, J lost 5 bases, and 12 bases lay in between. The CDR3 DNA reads TGTGCCAGCAGCGGGGGGTTTCCTTATGGCTACACCTTC. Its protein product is CASSGGFPYGYTF.

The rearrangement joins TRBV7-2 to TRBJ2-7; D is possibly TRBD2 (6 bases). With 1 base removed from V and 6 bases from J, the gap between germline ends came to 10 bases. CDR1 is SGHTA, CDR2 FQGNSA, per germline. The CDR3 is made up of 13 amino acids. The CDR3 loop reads CASSLGWGVEQYF. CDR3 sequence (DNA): TGTGCCAGCAGCTTAGGTTGGGGGGTCGAGCAGTACTTC.

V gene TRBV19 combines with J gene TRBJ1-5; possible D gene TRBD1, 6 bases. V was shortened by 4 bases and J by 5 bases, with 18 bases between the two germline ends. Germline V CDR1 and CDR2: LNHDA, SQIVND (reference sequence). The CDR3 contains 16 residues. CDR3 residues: CASSTNGRGDHQPQHF. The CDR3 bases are TGTGCCAGTAGTACCAACGGCAGGGGAGATCATCAGCCCCAGCATTTT.

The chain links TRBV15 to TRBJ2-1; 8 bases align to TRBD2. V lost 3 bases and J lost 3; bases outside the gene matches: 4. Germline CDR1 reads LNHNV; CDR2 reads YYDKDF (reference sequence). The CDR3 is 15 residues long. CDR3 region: CATSSGLANYNEQFF. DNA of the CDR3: TGTGCCACCAGCAGCGGACTAGCCAACTACAATGAGCAGTTCTTC.

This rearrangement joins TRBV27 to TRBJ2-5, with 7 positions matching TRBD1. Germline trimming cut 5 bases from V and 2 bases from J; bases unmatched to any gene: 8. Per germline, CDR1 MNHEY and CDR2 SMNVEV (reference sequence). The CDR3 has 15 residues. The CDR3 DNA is TGTGCCAGCAGTCGACAGGGTTGGCGGCAAGAGACCCAGTACTTC. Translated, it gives CASSRQGWRQETQYF.

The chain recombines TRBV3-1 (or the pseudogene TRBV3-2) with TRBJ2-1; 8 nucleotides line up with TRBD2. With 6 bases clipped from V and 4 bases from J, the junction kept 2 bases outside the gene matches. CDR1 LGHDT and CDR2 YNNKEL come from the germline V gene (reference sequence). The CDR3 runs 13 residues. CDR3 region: CASRLAVYNEQFF. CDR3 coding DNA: TGTGCCAGCAGACTAGCGGTATACAATGAGCAGTTCTTC.

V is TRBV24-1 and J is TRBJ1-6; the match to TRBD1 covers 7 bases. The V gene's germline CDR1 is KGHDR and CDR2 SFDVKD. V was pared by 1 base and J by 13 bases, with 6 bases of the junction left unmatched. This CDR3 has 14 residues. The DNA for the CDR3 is TGTGCCACCAGTGATTTAGGCAGGGGGGATCCCCTCCACTTT. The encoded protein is CATSDLGRGDPLHF.

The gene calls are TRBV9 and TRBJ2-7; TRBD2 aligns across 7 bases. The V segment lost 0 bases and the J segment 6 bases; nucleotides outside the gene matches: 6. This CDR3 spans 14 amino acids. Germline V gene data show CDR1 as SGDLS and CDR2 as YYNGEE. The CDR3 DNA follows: TGTGCCAGCAGCGTAGGGCCCACGGGGGGCGAGCAGTACGTC. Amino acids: CASSVGPTGGEQYV.